The clone carrying this TCR beta chain was counted ten times or more. Unique molecular identifiers were incorporated during preparation of the TCRbeta library. From the PCR reads, TCRdb called clonotypes with MiXCR, one entry per CDR3 protein. This table has about 640,000 distinct CDR3 sequences, under 15% appearing once. Germline-derived CDR1 and CDR2 are SNHLY and FYNNEI. The ends were cut back, 6 bases at V and 0 bases at J, with 12 bases in the middle. The CDR3 length is 14 residues. The data originate from a study of T-cell reconstitution after alpha-beta-depleted transplantation in children. This TCR was recovered from a male patient under 18 who had a stem cell transplant for acute myeloid leukemia, so the T cells may come from the graft donor. The gene calls are TRBV2 and TRBJ2-7; D perhaps matches TRBD2 (6 bases). The sequencing here drew on PBMCs, mostly from graft donor cells, taken 360 days after TCRalphabeta/CD19-depleted stem cell transplant. CDR3 sequence: CASRDYPSSYEQYF. The CDR3 nucleotides are TGTGCCAGCAGGGACTACCCGAGCTCCTACGAGCAGTACTTC. The full variable domain, rest sourced from reference TRBV2 and TRBJ2-7, is EPEVTQTPSHQVTQMGQEVILRCVPISNHLYFYWYRQILGQKVEFLVSFYNNEISEKSEIFDDQFSVERPDGSNFTLKIRSTKLEDSAMYFCASRDYPSSYEQYFGPGTRLTVT.